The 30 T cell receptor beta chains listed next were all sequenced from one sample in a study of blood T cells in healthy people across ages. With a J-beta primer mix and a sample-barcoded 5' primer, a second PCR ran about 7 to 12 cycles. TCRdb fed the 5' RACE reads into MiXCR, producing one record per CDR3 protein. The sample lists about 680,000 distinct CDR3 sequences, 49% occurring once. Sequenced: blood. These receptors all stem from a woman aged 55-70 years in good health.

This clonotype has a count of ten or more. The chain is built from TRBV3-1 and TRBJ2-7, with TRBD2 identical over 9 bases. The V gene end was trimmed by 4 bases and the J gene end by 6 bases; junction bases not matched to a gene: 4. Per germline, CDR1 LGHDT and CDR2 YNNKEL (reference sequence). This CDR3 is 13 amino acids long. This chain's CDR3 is CASSLAGVVEQYF. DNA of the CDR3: TGTGCCAGCAGCCTAGCGGGAGTGGTCGAGCAGTACTTC.

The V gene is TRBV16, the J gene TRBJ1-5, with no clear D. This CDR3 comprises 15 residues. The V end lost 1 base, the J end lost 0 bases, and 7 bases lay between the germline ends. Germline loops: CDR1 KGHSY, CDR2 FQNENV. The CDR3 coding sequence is TGTGCCAGCAGCCAATACACGGATAGCAATCAGCCCCAGCATTTT. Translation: CASSQYTDSNQPQHF.

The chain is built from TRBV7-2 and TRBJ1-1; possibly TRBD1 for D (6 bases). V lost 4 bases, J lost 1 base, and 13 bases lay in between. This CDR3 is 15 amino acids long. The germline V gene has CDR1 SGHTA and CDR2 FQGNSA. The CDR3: CASSSRGMANTEAFF. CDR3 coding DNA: TGTGCCAGCAGCTCCAGGGGAATGGCGAACACTGAAGCTTTCTTT. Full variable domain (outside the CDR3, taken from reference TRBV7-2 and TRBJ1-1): GAGVSQSPSNKVTEKGKDVELRCDPISGHTALYWYRQSLGQGLEFLIYFQGNSAPDKSGLPSDRFSAERTGGSVSTLTIQRTQQEDSAVYLCASSSRGMANTEAFFGQGTRLTVV.

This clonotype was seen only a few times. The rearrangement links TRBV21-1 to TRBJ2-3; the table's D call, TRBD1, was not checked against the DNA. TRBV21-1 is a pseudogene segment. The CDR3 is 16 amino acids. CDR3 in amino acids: CASRSRGRSVTDTQYF. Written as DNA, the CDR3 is TGTGCCAGCAGATCCAGGGGGCGGTCAGTGACAGATACGCAGTATTTT.

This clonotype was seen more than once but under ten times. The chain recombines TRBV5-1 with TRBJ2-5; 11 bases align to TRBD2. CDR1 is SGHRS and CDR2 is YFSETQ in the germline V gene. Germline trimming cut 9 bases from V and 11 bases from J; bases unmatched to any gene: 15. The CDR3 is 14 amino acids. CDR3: CATALAGDSREQYF. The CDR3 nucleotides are TGCGCCACCGCACTAGCGGGAGATTCTAGGGAGCAGTACTTC.

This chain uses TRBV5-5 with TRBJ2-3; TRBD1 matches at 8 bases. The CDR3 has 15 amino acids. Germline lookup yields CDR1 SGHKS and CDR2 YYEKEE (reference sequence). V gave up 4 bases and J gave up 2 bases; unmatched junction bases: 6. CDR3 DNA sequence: TGTGCCAGCAGCCCCCCGACAGGGGACACAGATACGCAGTATTTT. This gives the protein CASSPPTGDTDTQYF.

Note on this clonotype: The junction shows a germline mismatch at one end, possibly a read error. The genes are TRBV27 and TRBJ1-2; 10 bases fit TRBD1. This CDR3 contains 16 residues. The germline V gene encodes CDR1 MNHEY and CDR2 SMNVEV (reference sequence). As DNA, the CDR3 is TGTGCCAGCAGTTTAACGACAGGGGGCCAGATCTATGGCTGCACCTTC. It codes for CASSLTTGGQIYGCTF.

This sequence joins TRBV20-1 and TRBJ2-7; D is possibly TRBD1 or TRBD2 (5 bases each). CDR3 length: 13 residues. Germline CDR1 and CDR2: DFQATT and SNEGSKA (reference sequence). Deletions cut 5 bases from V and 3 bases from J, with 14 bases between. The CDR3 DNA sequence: TGCAGTGCTTCCCCGGGACGAAACTACGAGCAGTACTTC. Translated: CSASPGRNYEQYF.

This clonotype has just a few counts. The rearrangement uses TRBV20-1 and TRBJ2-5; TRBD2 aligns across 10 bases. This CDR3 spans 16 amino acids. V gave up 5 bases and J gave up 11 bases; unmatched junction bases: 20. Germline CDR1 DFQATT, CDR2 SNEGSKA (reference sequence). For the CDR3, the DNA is TGCAGTGCTCTCAAGGGGACAGCGGGAGGGTACAATGAGCAGTACTTC. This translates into CSALKGTAGGYNEQYF.

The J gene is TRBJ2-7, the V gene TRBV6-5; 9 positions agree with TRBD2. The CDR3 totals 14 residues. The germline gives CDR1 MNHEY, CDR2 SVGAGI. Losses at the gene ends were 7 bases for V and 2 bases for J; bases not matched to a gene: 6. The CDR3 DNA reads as TGTGCCAGCAATCACCTAGCGGGGCCCTACGAGCAGTACTTC. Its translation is CASNHLAGPYEQYF.

CDR3 DNA: TGCAGTGCCCCTCCGCGCGGGCCTTCCTACGAGCAGTACTTC. This codes for CSAPPRGPSYEQYF. The chain combines TRBV20-1 with TRBJ2-7; perhaps TRBD2 as D (5 bases). V was trimmed by 6 bases and J by 1 base, leaving 16 bases between them. The CDR3 totals 14 residues. The germline V gene has CDR1 DFQATT and CDR2 SNEGSKA (reference sequence).

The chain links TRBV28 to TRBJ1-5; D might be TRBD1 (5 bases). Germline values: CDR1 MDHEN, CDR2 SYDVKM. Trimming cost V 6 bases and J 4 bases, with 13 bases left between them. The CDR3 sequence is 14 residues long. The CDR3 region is CASRSGTYNQPQHF. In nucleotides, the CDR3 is TGTGCCAGCAGATCAGGGACTTATAATCAGCCCCAGCATTTT. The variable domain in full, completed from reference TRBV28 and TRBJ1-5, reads DVKVTQSSRYLVKRTGEKVFLECVQDMDHENMFWYRQDPGLGLRLIYFSYDVKMKEKGDIPEGYSVSREKKERFSLILESASTNQTSMYLCASRSGTYNQPQHFGDGTRLSIL.

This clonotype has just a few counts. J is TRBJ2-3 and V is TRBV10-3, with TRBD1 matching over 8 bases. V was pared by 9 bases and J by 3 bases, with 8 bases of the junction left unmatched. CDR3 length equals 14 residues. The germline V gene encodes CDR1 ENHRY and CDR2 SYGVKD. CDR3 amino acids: CAMGTRQGTDTQYF. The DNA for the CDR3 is TGTGCCATGGGTACTAGACAGGGGACAGATACGCAGTATTTT.

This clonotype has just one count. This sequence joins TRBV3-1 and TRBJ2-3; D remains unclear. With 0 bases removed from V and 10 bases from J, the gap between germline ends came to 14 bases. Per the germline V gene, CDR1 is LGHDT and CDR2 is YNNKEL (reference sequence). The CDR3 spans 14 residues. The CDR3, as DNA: TGTGCCAGCAGCCAAGAGGGATTGGGGTCGGCGCAGTATTTT. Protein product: CASSQEGLGSAQYF.

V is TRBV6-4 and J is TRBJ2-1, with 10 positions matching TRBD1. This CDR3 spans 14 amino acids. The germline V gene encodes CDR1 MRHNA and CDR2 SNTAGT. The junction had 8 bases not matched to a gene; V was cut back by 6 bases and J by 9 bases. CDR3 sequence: CASSEDRGWGEQFF. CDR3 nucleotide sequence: TGTGCCAGCAGCGAGGACAGGGGGTGGGGTGAGCAGTTCTTC.

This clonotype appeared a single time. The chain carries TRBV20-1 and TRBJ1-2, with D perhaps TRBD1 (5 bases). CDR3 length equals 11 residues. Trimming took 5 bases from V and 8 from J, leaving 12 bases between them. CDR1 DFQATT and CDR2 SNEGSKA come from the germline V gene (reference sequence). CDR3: CSASGRGGYTF. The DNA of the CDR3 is TGCAGTGCTTCGGGGAGGGGCGGCTACACCTTC.

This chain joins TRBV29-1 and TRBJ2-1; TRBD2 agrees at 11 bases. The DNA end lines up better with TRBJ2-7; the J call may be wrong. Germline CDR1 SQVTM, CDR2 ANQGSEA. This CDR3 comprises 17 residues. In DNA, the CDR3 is TGCAGCGTCGGACTAGCGGGTGGAACTAGCTCCTACAATGAGCAGTACTTC. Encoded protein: CSVGLAGGTSSYNEQYF.

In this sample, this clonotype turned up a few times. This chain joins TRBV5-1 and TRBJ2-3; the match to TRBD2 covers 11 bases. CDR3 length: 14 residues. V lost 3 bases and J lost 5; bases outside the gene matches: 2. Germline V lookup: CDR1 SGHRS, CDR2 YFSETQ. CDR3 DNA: TGCGCCAGCAGCTGGGGGACTAGCGGAGATACGCAGTATTTT. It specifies CASSWGTSGDTQYF.

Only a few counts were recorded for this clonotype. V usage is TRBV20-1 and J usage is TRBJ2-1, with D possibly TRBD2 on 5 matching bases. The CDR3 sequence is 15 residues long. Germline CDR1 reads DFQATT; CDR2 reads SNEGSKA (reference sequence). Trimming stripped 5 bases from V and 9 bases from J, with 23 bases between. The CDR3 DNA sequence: TGCAGTGCTCCCCGATATGAGAGTCCTGAGGGTGAGCAGTTCTTC. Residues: CSAPRYESPEGEQFF.

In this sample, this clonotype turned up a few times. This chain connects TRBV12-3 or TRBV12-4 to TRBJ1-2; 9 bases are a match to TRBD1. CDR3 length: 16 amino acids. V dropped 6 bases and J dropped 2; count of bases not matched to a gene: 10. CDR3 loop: CASSRPPGTGNYGYTF. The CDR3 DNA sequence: TGTGCCAGCAGCCGCCCCCCCGGGACAGGGAACTATGGCTACACCTTC.

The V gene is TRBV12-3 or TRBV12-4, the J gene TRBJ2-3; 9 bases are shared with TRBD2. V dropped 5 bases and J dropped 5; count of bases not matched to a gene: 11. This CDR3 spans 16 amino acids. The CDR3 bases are TGTGCCAGCAGTCCCAGGGGTAGCGGGAGAGAAGATACGCAGTATTTT. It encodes CASSPRGSGREDTQYF.

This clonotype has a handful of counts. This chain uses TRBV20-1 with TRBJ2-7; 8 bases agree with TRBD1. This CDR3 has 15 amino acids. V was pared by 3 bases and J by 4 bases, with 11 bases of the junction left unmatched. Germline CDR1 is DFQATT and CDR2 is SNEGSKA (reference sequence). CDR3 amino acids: CSASQMQGAFYEQYF. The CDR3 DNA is TGCAGTGCTAGTCAAATGCAGGGGGCGTTTTACGAGCAGTACTTC.

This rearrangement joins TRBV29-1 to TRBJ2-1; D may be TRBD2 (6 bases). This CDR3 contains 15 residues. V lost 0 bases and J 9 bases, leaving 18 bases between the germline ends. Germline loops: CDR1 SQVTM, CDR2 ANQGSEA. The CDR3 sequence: CSVEDLPVVGGEQFF. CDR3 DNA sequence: TGCAGCGTTGAAGATCTTCCGGTGGTCGGGGGTGAGCAGTTCTTC.

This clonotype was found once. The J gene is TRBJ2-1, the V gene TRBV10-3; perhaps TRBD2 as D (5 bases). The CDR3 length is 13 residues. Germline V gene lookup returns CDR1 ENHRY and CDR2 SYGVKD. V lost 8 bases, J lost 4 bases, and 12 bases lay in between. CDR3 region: CAIWSGGYNEQFF. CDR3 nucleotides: TGTGCCATCTGGAGCGGAGGATACAATGAGCAGTTCTTC.

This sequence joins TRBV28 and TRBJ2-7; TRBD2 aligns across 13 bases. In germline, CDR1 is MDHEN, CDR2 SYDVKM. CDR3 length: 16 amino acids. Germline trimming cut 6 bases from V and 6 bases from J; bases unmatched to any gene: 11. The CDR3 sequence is CASSYRTSGRKGEQYF. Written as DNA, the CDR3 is TGTGCCAGCAGCTATCGGACTAGCGGGAGAAAAGGCGAGCAGTACTTC. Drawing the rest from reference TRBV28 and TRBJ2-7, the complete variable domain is DVKVTQSSRYLVKRTGEKVFLECVQDMDHENMFWYRQDPGLGLRLIYFSYDVKMKEKGDIPEGYSVSREKKERFSLILESASTNQTSMYLCASSYRTSGRKGEQYFGPGTRLTVT.

CDR3 coding DNA: TGTGCCAGCAGCTTACAGGGACTTAGCTATGGCTACACCTTC. This codes for CASSLQGLSYGYTF. V and J are TRBV7-2 and TRBJ1-2; tentatively, D is TRBD1 (5 bases). Germline V gives CDR1 SGHTA, CDR2 FQGNSA. This CDR3 comprises 14 residues. V lost 2 bases and J 4 bases, leaving 11 bases between the germline ends.

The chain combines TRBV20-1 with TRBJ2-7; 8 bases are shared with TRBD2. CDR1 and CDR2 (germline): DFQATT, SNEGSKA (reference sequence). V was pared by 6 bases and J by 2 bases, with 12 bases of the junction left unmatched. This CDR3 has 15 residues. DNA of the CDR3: TGCAGTGCCCCCTCCGCGGGAGGTGACGCCTACGAGCAGTACTTC. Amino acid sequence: CSAPSAGGDAYEQYF.

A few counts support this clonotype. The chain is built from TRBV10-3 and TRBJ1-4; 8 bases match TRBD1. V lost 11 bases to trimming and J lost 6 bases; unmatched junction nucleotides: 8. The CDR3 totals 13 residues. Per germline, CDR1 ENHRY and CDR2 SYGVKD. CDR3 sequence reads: CASRDRLDEKLFF. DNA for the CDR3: TGTGCCTCCCGGGACAGGCTTGATGAAAAACTGTTTTTT.

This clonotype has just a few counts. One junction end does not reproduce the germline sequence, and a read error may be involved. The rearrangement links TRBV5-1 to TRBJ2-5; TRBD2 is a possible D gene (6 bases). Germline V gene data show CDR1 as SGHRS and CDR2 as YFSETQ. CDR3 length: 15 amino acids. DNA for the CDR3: TGCGCCAGCAGGTTGGAGGGCCTCGTCCAAGAGACCCAGTACTTC. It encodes CASRLEGLVQETQYF.

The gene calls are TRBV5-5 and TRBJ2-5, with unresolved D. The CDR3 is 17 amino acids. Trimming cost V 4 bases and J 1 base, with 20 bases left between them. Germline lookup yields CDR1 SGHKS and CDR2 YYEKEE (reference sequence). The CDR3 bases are TGTGCCAGCAGCCAACCCACAAGGCAGCCTTCCCAAGAGACCCAGTACTTC. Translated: CASSQPTRQPSQETQYF.